The next 3 T cell receptor beta chains were all read from a single sample in a study of Ad26.COV2.S vaccination and SARS-CoV-2 variants. Sample treatment: over 15 received Ad26.COV2.S at low or high dose, single or two shots; 5 received placebo; per-sample allocation not given. At day 63 after the first vaccine or placebo injection, samples were drawn. Clones were read by immunoSEQ multiplex PCR, and TCRdb kept only the in-frame ones, dropping some. The sample shows a few hundred thousand clones, roughly 85% of them seen only once. The sample here was peripheral blood, taken in a trial of Ad26.COV2.S vaccine versus placebo. All receptors come from a person aged 18 to 65 who received the Ad26.COV2.S COVID-19 vaccine or a placebo.

This clone was detected a few times. The CDR3 coding sequence is TGCGCCAGCAGCTTACCAGGAGGGGGTGGAAACACCATATATTTT. Translation gives CASSLPGGGGNTIYF. The V and J genes are TRBV5-1 and TRBJ1-3; a weak D match, TRBD1 (6 bases). This CDR3 region has 15 residues. Germline CDR1 reads SGHRS; CDR2 reads YFSETQ. V was shortened by 2 bases and J by 3 bases, with 12 bases between the two germline ends.

This chain uses TRBV20-1 with TRBJ2-7; possible D gene TRBD1, 6 bases. Trimming left V 3 bases short and J 5 bases short, with 8 bases between. Per the germline V gene, CDR1 is DFQATT and CDR2 is SNEGSKA (reference sequence). The CDR3 length is 11 residues. CDR3 DNA sequence: TGCAGTGCTAGTGGGGGCCACGAGCAGTACTTC. Translating it yields CSASGGHEQYF.

Only one count was recorded for this clone. CDR3 residues: CASSLETGGWYTEAFF. CDR3 DNA: TGTGCCAGCAGCTTGGAAACAGGGGGGTGGTACACTGAAGCTTTCTTT. The rearrangement links TRBV7-2 to TRBJ1-1; 8 nucleotides line up with TRBD1. V gave up 3 bases and J gave up 3 bases; unmatched junction bases: 9. CDR1 and CDR2 from the germline V gene are SGHTA and FQGNSA. The CDR3 covers 16 residues.